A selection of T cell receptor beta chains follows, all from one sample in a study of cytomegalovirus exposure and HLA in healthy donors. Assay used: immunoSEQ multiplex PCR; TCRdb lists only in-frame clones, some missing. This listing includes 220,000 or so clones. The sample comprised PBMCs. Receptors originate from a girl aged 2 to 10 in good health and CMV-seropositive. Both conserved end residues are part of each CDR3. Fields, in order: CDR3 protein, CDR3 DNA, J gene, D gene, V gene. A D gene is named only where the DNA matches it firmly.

CDR3: CASSLVSGQGLSGNTIYF
DNA: TGTGCCAGCAGCTTAGTTTCTGGACAGGGGCTCTCTGGAAACACCATATATTTT
J: TRBJ1-3
D: TRBD1
V: TRBV7-9

CDR3: CASSQRDRGEQYF
DNA: TGCGCCAGCAGCCAGCGCGACAGGGGTGAGCAGTACTTC
J: TRBJ2-7
D: TRBD1
V: TRBV4-1

CDR3: CASSLGQGPYEQYF
DNA: TGTGCCAGCAGCCTGGGACAGGGTCCCTACGAGCAGTACTTC
J: TRBJ2-7
D: TRBD1
V: TRBV28

CDR3: CASSYSEVHEQFF
DNA: TGTGCCAGCAGTTACTCTGAGGTACATGAGCAGTTCTTC
J: TRBJ2-1
D: .
V: TRBV6-5

CDR3: CASAPQGVWQVYEQYF
DNA: TGCGCCAGCGCCCCACAGGGGGTCTGGCAAGTCTACGAGCAGTACTTC
J: TRBJ2-7
D: TRBD1
V: TRBV4-1

CDR3: CASSDTPGLAGTDTQYF
DNA: TGTGCCAGCAGTGACACCCCCGGACTAGCGGGGACAGATACGCAGTATTTT
J: TRBJ2-3
D: TRBD2
V: TRBV6-4

CDR3: CAISDNYEQYF
DNA: TGTGCCATCAGTGATAACTACGAGCAGTACTTC
J: TRBJ2-7
D: .
V: TRBV10-3

CDR3: CASSVNRGKSIQYF
DNA: TGTGCCAGTAGTGTCAACAGGGGTAAGAGCATTCAGTACTTC
J: TRBJ2-4
D: TRBD1
V: TRBV19

CDR3: CASSVRDRGLGQETQYF
DNA: TGTGCCAGCAGCGTACGGGACAGGGGTTTGGGCCAAGAGACCCAGTACTTC
J: TRBJ2-5
D: TRBD1
V: TRBV9

CDR3: CASSFSGANTGELFF
DNA: TGTGCCAGCAGCTTTTCGGGGGCGAACACCGGGGAGCTGTTTTTT
J: TRBJ2-2
D: .
V: TRBV7-9

CDR3: CASSAQGADTQYF
DNA: TGTGCCAGTAGTGCACAGGGCGCAGATACGCAGTATTTT
J: TRBJ2-3
D: .
V: TRBV19

CDR3: CASSPTSASTDTQYF
DNA: TGCGCCAGCAGCCCGACTAGCGCGAGCACAGATACGCAGTATTTT
J: TRBJ2-3
D: TRBD2
V: TRBV5-1

CDR3: CAISESPGILDEQYF
DNA: TGTGCCATCAGTGAGTCGCCCGGGATCCTTGACGAGCAGTACTTC
J: TRBJ2-7
D: .
V: TRBV10-3

CDR3: CASSSGLAPYNEQFF
DNA: TGTGCCAGCAGCTCCGGACTAGCGCCCTACAATGAGCAGTTCTTC
J: TRBJ2-1
D: TRBD2
V: TRBV11-2

CDR3: CASTQGNWPQHF
DNA: TGTGCCAGCACCCAGGGGAATTGGCCCCAGCATTTT
J: TRBJ1-5
D: .
V: TRBV2

CDR3: CASSPRAQFAEAFF
DNA: TGTGCCAGCAGCCCGAGGGCCCAATTTGCTGAAGCTTTCTTT
J: TRBJ1-1
D: .
V: TRBV7-9

CDR3: CASGSTAPTYNEQFF
DNA: TGTGCCAGCGGTTCGACAGCGCCCACCTACAATGAGCAGTTCTTC
J: TRBJ2-1
D: .
V: TRBV6-1

CDR3: CASSVPSYQPQHF
DNA: TGTGCCAGCAGTGTTCCCAGTTATCAGCCCCAGCATTTT
J: TRBJ1-5
D: .
V: TRBV6-1

CDR3: CASSSDYYNEQFF
DNA: TGTGCCAGCAGCTCGGACTATTACAATGAGCAGTTCTTC
J: TRBJ2-1
D: .
V: TRBV5-6

CDR3: CASSLSVIPPPEAFF
DNA: TGTGCCAGCAGCTTATCGGTAATCCCCCCTCCCGAAGCTTTCTTT
J: TRBJ1-1
D: .
V: TRBV11-2

CDR3: CASSIGRQAFYNEQFF
DNA: TGTGCCAGTAGTATAGGGAGACAGGCTTTCTACAATGAGCAGTTCTTC
J: TRBJ2-1
D: .
V: TRBV19

CDR3: CASSEGHEQYF
DNA: TGTGCCAGCAGTGAGGGCCACGAGCAGTACTTC
J: TRBJ2-7
D: .
V: TRBV6-1

CDR3: CASSFRTGRAETQYF
DNA: TGTGCCAGCAGCTTTCGGACAGGACGGGCGGAGACCCAGTACTTC
J: TRBJ2-5
D: TRBD1
V: TRBV5-4

CDR3: CASSVLGGEETQYF
DNA: TGTGCCAGCAGCGTTCTCGGGGGTGAAGAGACCCAGTACTTC
J: TRBJ2-5
D: .
V: TRBV7-2

CDR3: CASSEGGAPGLEKLFF
DNA: TGTGCCAGCAGCGAGGGTGGGGCTCCGGGACTAGAAAAACTGTTTTTT
J: TRBJ1-4
D: .
V: TRBV7-2

CDR3: CASSLGLIPSSTDTQYF
DNA: TGCGCCAGCAGCTTGGGACTCATACCCTCTAGCACAGATACGCAGTATTTT
J: TRBJ2-3
D: .
V: TRBV5-1

CDR3: CASSPIQGTQPQHF
DNA: TGTGCCAGCAGCCCAATCCAGGGGACTCAGCCCCAGCATTTT
J: TRBJ1-5
D: .
V: TRBV25-1

CDR3: CSVGVDTQYF
DNA: TGCAGCGTTGGAGTAGATACGCAGTATTTT
J: TRBJ2-3
D: .
V: TRBV29-1

CDR3: CASSLEHGTQYF
DNA: TGCGCCAGCAGCTTGGAACATGGGACCCAGTACTTC
J: TRBJ2-5
D: .
V: TRBV5-1

CDR3: CASSRGSETQYF
DNA: TGTGCCAGCAGCAGGGGGTCCGAGACCCAGTACTTC
J: TRBJ2-5
D: .
V: TRBV7-6

CDR3: CASRWGQGPYEQYF
DNA: TGTGCCAGTAGGTGGGGACAGGGCCCCTACGAGCAGTACTTC
J: TRBJ2-7
D: TRBD1
V: TRBV19

CDR3: CASSLVGEETQYF
DNA: TGTGCCAGCAGCTTAGTCGGGGAAGAGACCCAGTACTTC
J: TRBJ2-5
D: .
V: TRBV7-7

CDR3: CASSLKTGSTEAFF
DNA: TGTGCCAGCAGCCTGAAAACAGGGAGTACTGAAGCTTTCTTT
J: TRBJ1-1
D: .
V: TRBV7-2

CDR3: CATATGEGSTDTQYF
DNA: TGCGCCACCGCGACGGGGGAGGGAAGCACAGATACGCAGTATTTT
J: TRBJ2-3
D: TRBD2
V: TRBV5-1

CDR3: CATSLAPAKNIQYF
DNA: TGTGCCACCAGTCTAGCGCCAGCCAAAAACATTCAGTACTTC
J: TRBJ2-4
D: .
V: TRBV15

CDR3: CASSISGDTEAFF
DNA: TGTGCCAGTAGTATATCAGGGGACACTGAAGCTTTCTTT
J: TRBJ1-1
D: .
V: TRBV19

CDR3: CASRGRGGTEAFF
DNA: TGTGCCAGTAGAGGGAGGGGGGGGACTGAAGCTTTCTTT
J: TRBJ1-1
D: .
V: TRBV19

CDR3: CASSLPGFEQYF
DNA: TGTGCCAGCAGCTTGCCCGGGTTCGAGCAGTACTTC
J: TRBJ2-7
D: .
V: TRBV5-4

CDR3: CAIRVVDTQYF
DNA: TGTGCCATCCGAGTCGTAGATACGCAGTATTTT
J: TRBJ2-3
D: .
V: TRBV13

CDR3: CASSFPTRGLSTEAFF
DNA: TGTGCCAGCAGCTTTCCAACCCGGGGTCTCAGCACTGAAGCTTTCTTT
J: TRBJ1-1
D: .
V: TRBV5-6

CDR3: CASSPTKLSNQPQHF
DNA: TGTGCCAGCTCACCGACAAAATTAAGCAATCAGCCCCAGCATTTT
J: TRBJ1-5
D: .
V: TRBV18

CDR3: CASSLGTGGTRIDEQYF
DNA: TGTGCCAGCAGCTTAGGGACGGGCGGGACTAGGATCGACGAGCAGTACTTC
J: TRBJ2-7
D: TRBD2
V: TRBV7-2

CDR3: CASTSPRVHEQYF
DNA: TGTGCCAGCACCTCCCCCAGGGTCCACGAGCAGTACTTC
J: TRBJ2-7
D: .
V: TRBV6-1

CDR3: CASSLAGLAYNEQFF
DNA: TGCGCCAGCAGCTTGGCAGGACTAGCCTACAATGAGCAGTTCTTC
J: TRBJ2-1
D: TRBD2
V: TRBV5-1

CDR3: CASSSKRESYNEQFF
DNA: TGTGCCAGCAGCTCCAAGCGGGAGTCCTACAATGAGCAGTTCTTC
J: TRBJ2-1
D: TRBD2
V: TRBV5-4

CDR3: CASSSLRGRHYGYTF
DNA: TGTGCCAGCAGTTCCCTCAGGGGGAGACACTATGGCTACACCTTC
J: TRBJ1-2
D: TRBD1
V: TRBV27

CDR3: CASSLVQSRLGSEQYF
DNA: TGTGCCAGCAGTTTGGTGCAGTCCCGTCTCGGGAGCGAGCAGTACTTC
J: TRBJ2-7
D: .
V: TRBV28

CDR3: CASSQDGGDYQPQHF
DNA: TGTGCCAGCAGCCAAGATGGAGGGGACTATCAGCCCCAGCATTTT
J: TRBJ1-5
D: .
V: TRBV4-2

CDR3: CASSFGSNQPQHF
DNA: TGTGCCAGCAGCTTTGGCAGCAATCAGCCCCAGCATTTT
J: TRBJ1-5
D: .
V: TRBV7-2

CDR3: CASSLRGELFF
DNA: TGCGCCAGCAGCTTGCGCGGGGAGCTGTTTTTT
J: TRBJ2-2
D: .
V: TRBV5-1

CDR3: CASSLTALVSGRETQYF
DNA: TGCGCCAGCAGCTTGACGGCGTTGGTTAGCGGGAGAGAGACCCAGTACTTC
J: TRBJ2-5
D: TRBD2
V: TRBV5-1

CDR3: CASSRRRRQGAYGYTF
DNA: TGTGCCAGCAGCCGCCGCCGTAGACAGGGTGCCTATGGCTACACCTTC
J: TRBJ1-2
D: TRBD1
V: TRBV5-4

CDR3: CASSSRGLEGDTQYF
DNA: TGTGCCAGTAGTAGTAGGGGACTAGAGGGAGATACGCAGTATTTT
J: TRBJ2-3
D: TRBD2
V: TRBV19

CDR3: CASSDWGAYEQYF
DNA: TGTGCCAGCAGTGACTGGGGAGCCTACGAGCAGTACTTC
J: TRBJ2-7
D: .
V: TRBV6-1

CDR3: CASRRGPEGVTDTQYF
DNA: TGCGCCAGCAGAAGGGGGCCCGAGGGGGTCACAGATACGCAGTATTTT
J: TRBJ2-3
D: TRBD1
V: TRBV5-1

CDR3: CASSSGTSENNEQFF
DNA: TGTGCCAGCAGCTCCGGGACTAGCGAAAACAATGAGCAGTTCTTC
J: TRBJ2-1
D: TRBD2
V: TRBV5-4

CDR3: CASRQGGRSYEQYF
DNA: TGTGCCAGCAGGCAGGGAGGACGGAGCTACGAGCAGTACTTC
J: TRBJ2-7
D: .
V: TRBV14

CDR3: CASSLSGQGGTGELFF
DNA: TGTGCCAGCAGTTTATCGGGCCAGGGGGGCACCGGGGAGCTGTTTTTT
J: TRBJ2-2
D: .
V: TRBV27

CDR3: CSAFTGNTYEQYF
DNA: TGCAGCGCCTTTACAGGGAACACCTACGAGCAGTACTTC
J: TRBJ2-7
D: .
V: TRBV29-1

CDR3: CASNLLQGKLAGELFF
DNA: TGTGCCAGTAACCTCCTGCAGGGGAAGTTAGCCGGGGAGCTGTTTTTT
J: TRBJ2-2
D: .
V: TRBV19